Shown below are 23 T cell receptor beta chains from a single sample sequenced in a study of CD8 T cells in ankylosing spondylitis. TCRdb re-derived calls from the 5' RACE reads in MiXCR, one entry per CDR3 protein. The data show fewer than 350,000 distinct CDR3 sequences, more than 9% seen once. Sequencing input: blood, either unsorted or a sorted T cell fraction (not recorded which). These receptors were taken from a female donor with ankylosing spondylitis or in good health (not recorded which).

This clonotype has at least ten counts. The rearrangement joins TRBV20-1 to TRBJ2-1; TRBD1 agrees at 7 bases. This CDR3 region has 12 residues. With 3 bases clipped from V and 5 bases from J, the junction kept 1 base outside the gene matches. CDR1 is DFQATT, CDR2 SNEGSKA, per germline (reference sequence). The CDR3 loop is CSARTGHNEQFF. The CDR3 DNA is TGCAGTGCTAGGACAGGGCACAATGAGCAGTTCTTC.

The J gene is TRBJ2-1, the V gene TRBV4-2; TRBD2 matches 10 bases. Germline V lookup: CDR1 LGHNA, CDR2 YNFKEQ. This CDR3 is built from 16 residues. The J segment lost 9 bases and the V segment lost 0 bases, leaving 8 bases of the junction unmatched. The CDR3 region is CASSQEPAGGPVEQFF. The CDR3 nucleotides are TGTGCCAGCAGCCAAGAGCCAGCGGGAGGGCCGGTTGAGCAGTTCTTC.

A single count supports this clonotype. CDR3 in amino acids: CASSPGTAEQYF. The DNA for the CDR3 is TGTGCCAGCAGCCCCGGGACAGCCGAGCAGTACTTC. The chain links TRBV5-6 to TRBJ2-7; the match to TRBD1 covers 7 bases. The V gene's germline CDR1 is SGHDT and CDR2 YYEEEE. Trimming cost V 4 bases and J 6 bases; bases outside gene matches: 4. The CDR3 runs 12 residues. The whole variable domain, remainder taken from reference TRBV5-6 and TRBJ2-7, is DAGVTQSPTHLIKTRGQQVTLRCSPKSGHDTVSWYQQALGQGPQFIFQYYEEEERQRGNFPDRFSGHQFPNYSSELNVNALLLGDSALYLCASSPGTAEQYFGPGTRLTVT.

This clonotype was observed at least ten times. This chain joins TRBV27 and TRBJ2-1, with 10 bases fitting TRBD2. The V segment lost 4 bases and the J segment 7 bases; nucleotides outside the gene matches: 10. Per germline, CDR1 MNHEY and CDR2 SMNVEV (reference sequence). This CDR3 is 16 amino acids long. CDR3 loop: CASSYLAGARGNEQFF. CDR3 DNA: TGTGCCAGCAGTTATCTAGCGGGAGCACGAGGGAATGAGCAGTTCTTC.

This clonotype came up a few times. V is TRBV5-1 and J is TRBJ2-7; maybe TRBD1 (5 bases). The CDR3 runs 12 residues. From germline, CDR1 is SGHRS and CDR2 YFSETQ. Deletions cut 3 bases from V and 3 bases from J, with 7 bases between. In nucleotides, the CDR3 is TGCGCCAGCAGCTGGCAGGGCTACGAGCAGTACTTC. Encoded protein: CASSWQGYEQYF.

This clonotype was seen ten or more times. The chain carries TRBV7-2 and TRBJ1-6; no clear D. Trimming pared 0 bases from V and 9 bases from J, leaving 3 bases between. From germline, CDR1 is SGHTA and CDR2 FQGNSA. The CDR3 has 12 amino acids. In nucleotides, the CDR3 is TGTGCCAGCAGCTTAGCTCCTTCACCCCTCCACTTT. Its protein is CASSLAPSPLHF.

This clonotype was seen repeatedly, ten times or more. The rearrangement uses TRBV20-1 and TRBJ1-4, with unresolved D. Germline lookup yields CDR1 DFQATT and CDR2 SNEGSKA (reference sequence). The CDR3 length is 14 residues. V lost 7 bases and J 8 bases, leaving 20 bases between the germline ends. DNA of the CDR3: TGCAGTGTAGTTGGGGATGGGAGACGAGAAAAACTGTTTTTT. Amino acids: CSVVGDGRREKLFF.

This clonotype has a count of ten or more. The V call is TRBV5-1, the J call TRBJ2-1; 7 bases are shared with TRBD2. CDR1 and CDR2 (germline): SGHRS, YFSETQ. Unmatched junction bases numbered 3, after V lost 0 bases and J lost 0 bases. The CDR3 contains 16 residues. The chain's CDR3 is CASSLDGGSSYNEQFF. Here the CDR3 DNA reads TGCGCCAGCAGCTTGGACGGCGGGAGCTCCTACAATGAGCAGTTCTTC.

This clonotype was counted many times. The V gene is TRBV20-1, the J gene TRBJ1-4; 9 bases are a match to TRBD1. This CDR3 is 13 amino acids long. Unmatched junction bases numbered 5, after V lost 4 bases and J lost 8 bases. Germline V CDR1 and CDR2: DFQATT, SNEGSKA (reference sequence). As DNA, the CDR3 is TGCAGTGCTATTCGACAGGGGGGCGAAAAACTGTTTTTT. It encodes CSAIRQGGEKLFF.

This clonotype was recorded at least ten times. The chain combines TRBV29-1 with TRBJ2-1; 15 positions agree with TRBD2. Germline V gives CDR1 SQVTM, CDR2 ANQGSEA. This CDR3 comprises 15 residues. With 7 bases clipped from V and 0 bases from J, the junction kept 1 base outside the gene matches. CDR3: CSGGLAGGSYNEQFF. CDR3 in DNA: TGCAGCGGGGGACTAGCGGGGGGCTCCTACAATGAGCAGTTCTTC.

The CDR3 protein is CASSVTGKPQHF. For the CDR3, the DNA is TGTGCCAGCAGTGTAACAGGGAAGCCCCAGCATTTT. This rearrangement joins TRBV27 to TRBJ1-5, with TRBD1 as a possible D gene (6 bases). Germline-derived CDR1 and CDR2 are MNHEY and SMNVEV (reference sequence). Trimming removed 5 bases from V and 8 bases from J, with 10 bases in between. This CDR3 comprises 12 residues.

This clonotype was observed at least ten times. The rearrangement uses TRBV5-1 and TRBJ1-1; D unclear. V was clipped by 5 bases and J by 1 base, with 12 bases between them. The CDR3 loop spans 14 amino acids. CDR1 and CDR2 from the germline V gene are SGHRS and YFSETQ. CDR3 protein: CASRGSLENTEAFF. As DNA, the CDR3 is TGCGCCAGCAGGGGTTCTCTCGAGAACACTGAAGCTTTCTTT.

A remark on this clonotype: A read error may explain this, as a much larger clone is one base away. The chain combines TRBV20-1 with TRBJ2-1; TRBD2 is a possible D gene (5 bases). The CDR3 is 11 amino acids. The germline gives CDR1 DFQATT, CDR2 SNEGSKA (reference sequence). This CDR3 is CTSRLLGERFF. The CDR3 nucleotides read TGCACTTCGAGACTACTCGGTGAGCGGTTCTTC.

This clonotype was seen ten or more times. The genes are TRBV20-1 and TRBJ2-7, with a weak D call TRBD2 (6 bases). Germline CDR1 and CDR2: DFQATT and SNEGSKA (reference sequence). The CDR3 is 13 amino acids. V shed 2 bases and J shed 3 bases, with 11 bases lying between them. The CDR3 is CSARTGLDYEQYF. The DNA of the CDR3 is TGCAGTGCTAGAACGGGACTGGACTACGAGCAGTACTTC.

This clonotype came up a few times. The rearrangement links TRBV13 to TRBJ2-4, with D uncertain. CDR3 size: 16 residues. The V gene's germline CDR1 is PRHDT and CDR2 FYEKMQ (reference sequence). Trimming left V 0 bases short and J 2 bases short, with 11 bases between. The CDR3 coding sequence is TGTGCCAGCAGCTTAGGCCTCGCAGGTCCCAAAAACATTCAGTACTTC. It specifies CASSLGLAGPKNIQYF. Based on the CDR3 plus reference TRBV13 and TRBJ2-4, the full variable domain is AAGVIQSPRHLIKEKRETATLKCYPIPRHDTVYWYQQGPGQDPQFLISFYEKMQSDKGSIPDRFSAQQFSDYHSELNMSSLELGDSALYFCASSLGLAGPKNIQYFGAGTRLSVL.

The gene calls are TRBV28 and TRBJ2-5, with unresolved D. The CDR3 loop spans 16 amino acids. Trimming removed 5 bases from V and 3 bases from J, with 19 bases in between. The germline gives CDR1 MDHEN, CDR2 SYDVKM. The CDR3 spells CASSPSLRPPKETQYF. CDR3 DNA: TGTGCCAGCAGTCCCTCACTAAGACCACCCAAAGAGACCCAGTACTTC.

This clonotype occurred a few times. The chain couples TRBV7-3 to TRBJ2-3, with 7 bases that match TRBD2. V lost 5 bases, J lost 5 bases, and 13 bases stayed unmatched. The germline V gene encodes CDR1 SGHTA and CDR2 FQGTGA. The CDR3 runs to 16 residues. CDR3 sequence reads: CASSPLERGLGDTQYF. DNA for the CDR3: TGTGCCAGCAGCCCTCTGGAGCGGGGCCTAGGAGATACGCAGTATTTT.

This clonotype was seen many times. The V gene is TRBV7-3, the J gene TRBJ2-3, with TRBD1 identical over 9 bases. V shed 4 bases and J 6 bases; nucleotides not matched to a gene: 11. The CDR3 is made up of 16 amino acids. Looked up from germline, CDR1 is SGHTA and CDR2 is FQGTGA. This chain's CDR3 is CASSSRRDRVLDTQYF. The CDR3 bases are TGTGCCAGCAGCTCCCGCCGGGACAGGGTGCTGGATACGCAGTATTTT.

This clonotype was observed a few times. Written as DNA, the CDR3 is TGTGCCAGTTCTGAGAGGGGACGGAAGAACACCGGGGAGCTGTTTTTT. This sequence encodes CASSERGRKNTGELFF. This chain links TRBV6-1 with TRBJ2-2; D may match TRBD1 or TRBD2 (5 bases each). The CDR3 loop spans 16 amino acids. Trimming pared 9 bases from V and 1 base from J, leaving 18 bases between. Looked up from germline, CDR1 is MNHNS and CDR2 is SASEGT.

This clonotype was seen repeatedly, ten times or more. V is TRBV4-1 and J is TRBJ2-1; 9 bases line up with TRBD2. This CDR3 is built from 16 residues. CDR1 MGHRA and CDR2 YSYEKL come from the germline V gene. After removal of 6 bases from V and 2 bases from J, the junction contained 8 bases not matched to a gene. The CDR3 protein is CASSVLSGGTYNEQFF. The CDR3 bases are TGCGCCAGCAGTGTACTAAGCGGGGGGACCTACAATGAGCAGTTCTTC.

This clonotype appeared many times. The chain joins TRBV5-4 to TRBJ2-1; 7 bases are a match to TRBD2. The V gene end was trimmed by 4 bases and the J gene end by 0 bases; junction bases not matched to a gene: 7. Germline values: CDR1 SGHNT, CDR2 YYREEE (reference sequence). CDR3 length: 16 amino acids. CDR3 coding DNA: TGTGCCAGCAGCCTAAGCGGGGTTAGCTCCTACAATGAGCAGTTCTTC. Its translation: CASSLSGVSSYNEQFF. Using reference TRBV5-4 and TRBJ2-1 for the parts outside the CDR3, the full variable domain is ETGVTQSPTHLIKTRGQQVTLRCSSQSGHNTVSWYQQALGQGPQFIFQYYREEENGRGNFPPRFSGLQFPNYSSELNVNALELDDSALYLCASSLSGVSSYNEQFFGPGTRLTVL.

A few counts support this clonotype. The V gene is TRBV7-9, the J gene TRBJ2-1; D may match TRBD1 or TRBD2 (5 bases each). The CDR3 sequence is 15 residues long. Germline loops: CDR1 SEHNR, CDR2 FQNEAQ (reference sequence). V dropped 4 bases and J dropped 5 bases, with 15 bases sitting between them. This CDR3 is CASSSPGLPHNEQFF. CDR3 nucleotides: TGTGCCAGCAGCTCGCCGGGGCTGCCCCACAATGAGCAGTTCTTC.

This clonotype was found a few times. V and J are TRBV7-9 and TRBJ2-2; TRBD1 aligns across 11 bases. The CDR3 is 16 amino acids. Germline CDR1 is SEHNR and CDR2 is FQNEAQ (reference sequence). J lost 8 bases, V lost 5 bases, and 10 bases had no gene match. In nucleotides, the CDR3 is TGTGCCAGCAGCCCGACCGGGACAGGGGGTTCTGGGGAGCTGTTTTTT. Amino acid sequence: CASSPTGTGGSGELFF.